This paragraph covers one T cell receptor beta chain sequence. What it binds is not known. This specimen includes other DNA sequences encoding the same CDR3. Trimming left V 5 bases short and J 2 bases short, with 9 bases between. The V gene's germline CDR1 is SGHTA and CDR2 FQGTGA. CDR3 size: 13 residues. The data stem from a study of shared clonotypes between healthy human individuals. Study context: Plates per donor: three CD4 naive, three CD4 memory, two CD8 naive, one CD8 memory.

Each subset's genomic DNA was shared equally among a number of immunoSEQ plates. The protocol was immunoSEQ multiplex PCR, while the TCRdb copy is restricted to in-frame clones and leaves out a portion. The sample contains 2 million to 2.5 million clones, 85% to 95% of which appear only once. The study, taken as a whole, reports: Generation probabilities of non-shared clonotypes were lower (relative to those shared by all four donors). Larger estimated richness was generally seen in naive subsets than in memory subsets.

The source is a man aged 18 to 29 in good health. Some clones in this sample may be carry-over from other donors' samples. Sequenced input: naive CD4+ T cells from PBMCs. Described subset: CD45RA+ positively selected. V is TRBV7-3 and J is TRBJ1-1, with unresolved D. CDR3 nucleotides: TGTGCCAGCAGCCAAGACCGAAACACTGAAGCTTTCTTT. Residues: CASSQDRNTEAFF.